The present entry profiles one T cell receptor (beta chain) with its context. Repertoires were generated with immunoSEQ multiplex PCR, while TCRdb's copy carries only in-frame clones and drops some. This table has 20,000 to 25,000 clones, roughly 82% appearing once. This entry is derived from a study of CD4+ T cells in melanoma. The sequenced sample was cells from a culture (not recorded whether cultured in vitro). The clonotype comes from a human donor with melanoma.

The CDR3 region has the DNA TGTGCCAGCAGCTCGGTGGGGAGGAGAGAGACCCAGTACTTC. Translation: CASSSVGRRETQYF. The rearrangement joins TRBV7-8 to TRBJ2-5, with D tentatively TRBD2 (6 bases). V was shortened by 4 bases and J by 4 bases, with 13 bases between the two germline ends. The V gene's germline CDR1 is SGHVS and CDR2 FQNEAQ. CDR3 size: 14 residues.